The rows below give T cell receptor beta chains drawn from one sample of a study of cytomegalovirus exposure and HLA in healthy donors. Measured with immunoSEQ multiplex PCR; TCRdb has only the in-frame clones, and not every one. The data show 120,000 to 150,000 clones, 75% to 80% seen once. Sequencing was performed on PBMCs. The receptors originated from a woman aged 45-65 years in good health and CMV-seronegative. The CDR3 runs from the conserved cysteine through the conserved F or W. The D gene is left open where the match is weak. Clone size is not always given. Where it is, it says once, few, many or a class for expanded clones.

CDR3 DNA: TGTGCCAGCAGCCCCGGACAGGGGGCAAATGAAAAACTGTTTTTT
CDR3 protein: CASSPGQGANEKLFF
D gene: TRBD1
clone size: .
J gene: TRBJ1-4
V gene: TRBV7-9

CDR3 DNA: TGTGCCAGCAGCTTAGGGACTAGCGGGGGGGGGTTTAGGCAGTTCTTC
CDR3 protein: CASSLGTSGGGFRQFF
D gene: TRBD2
clone size: once
J gene: TRBJ2-1
V gene: TRBV7-8

CDR3 DNA: TGTGCCAGCAGTTACAGGGGGGGCCGCGACCAGTACTTC
CDR3 protein: CASSYRGGRDQYF
D gene: .
clone size: once
J gene: TRBJ2-7
V gene: TRBV7-2

CDR3 DNA: TGTGCCAGCAGTCTACCCGGGACAGGGATAGCCAAAAACATTCAGTACTTC
CDR3 protein: CASSLPGTGIAKNIQYF
D gene: TRBD1
clone size: .
J gene: TRBJ2-4
V gene: TRBV28

CDR3 DNA: TGTGCCAGCAGCCAAGATGGGGGGTATGGCTACACCTTC
CDR3 protein: CASSQDGGYGYTF
D gene: .
clone size: .
J gene: TRBJ1-2
V gene: TRBV4-2

CDR3 DNA: TGTGCCAGCAGTCACGGGACAGGTGAACTGTTTTTT
CDR3 protein: CASSHGTGELFF
D gene: TRBD1
clone size: few
J gene: TRBJ1-4
V gene: TRBV27

CDR3 DNA: TGTGCCAGCAGTCAAGAACTCAGGACAGCATATGGCTACACCTTC
CDR3 protein: CASSQELRTAYGYTF
D gene: .
clone size: .
J gene: TRBJ1-2
V gene: TRBV28

CDR3 DNA: TGTGCCAGCAGCCAAAGCCCGGGACAGGGGGACCAAGAGACCCAGTACTTC
CDR3 protein: CASSQSPGQGDQETQYF
D gene: TRBD1
clone size: .
J gene: TRBJ2-5
V gene: TRBV9

CDR3 DNA: TGTGCCAGCAGTGAAGAATTTAGGCAGGGCAATTCACCCCTCCACTTT
CDR3 protein: CASSEEFRQGNSPLHF
D gene: .
clone size: .
J gene: TRBJ1-6
V gene: TRBV6-1

CDR3 DNA: TGTGCCAGCAGCTTAGGCCTAGCGGGGTTGTCCTACGAGCAGTACTTC
CDR3 protein: CASSLGLAGLSYEQYF
D gene: TRBD2
clone size: .
J gene: TRBJ2-7
V gene: TRBV5-4

CDR3 DNA: TGCAGTGCTAGTAGTCAAGAGACCCAGTACTTC
CDR3 protein: CSASSQETQYF
D gene: .
clone size: few
J gene: TRBJ2-5
V gene: TRBV20-1

CDR3 DNA: TGTGCCAGCAGCGCCTCCGGGACTAAGGGCTACACCTTC
CDR3 protein: CASSASGTKGYTF
D gene: .
clone size: .
J gene: TRBJ1-2
V gene: TRBV7-9

CDR3 DNA: TGCGCCAGCAGCTTGGATAAATTAGGGGCCGACCAGCAGTTCTTC
CDR3 protein: CASSLDKLGADQQFF
D gene: .
clone size: .
J gene: TRBJ2-1
V gene: TRBV5-1

CDR3 DNA: TGTGCCAGCAGAACCAAAGGGGTAGCGGGGGGAAATGAGCAGTTCTTC
CDR3 protein: CASRTKGVAGGNEQFF
D gene: TRBD2
clone size: .
J gene: TRBJ2-1
V gene: TRBV13

CDR3 DNA: TGTGCCAGCAGTTACAGGCTAGATCAGCCCCAGCATTTT
CDR3 protein: CASSYRLDQPQHF
D gene: .
clone size: .
J gene: TRBJ1-5
V gene: TRBV6-5

CDR3 DNA: TGTGCCAGCAGCTTAGGAGGAGGGAACTCCTACGAGCAGTACTTC
CDR3 protein: CASSLGGGNSYEQYF
D gene: .
clone size: .
J gene: TRBJ2-7
V gene: TRBV7-2

CDR3 DNA: TGCGCCAGCAGCTTGTTTGGGACAGCCACCTACGAGCAGTACTTC
CDR3 protein: CASSLFGTATYEQYF
D gene: TRBD1
clone size: .
J gene: TRBJ2-7
V gene: TRBV5-1

CDR3 DNA: TGTGCCAGCAGTGAAGACGGGTTAGACTATGGCTACACCTTC
CDR3 protein: CASSEDGLDYGYTF
D gene: .
clone size: .
J gene: TRBJ1-2
V gene: TRBV25-1

CDR3 DNA: TGTGCCAGCAGCTTTGGGACTAGCGGGGTCAATGAGCAGTTCTTC
CDR3 protein: CASSFGTSGVNEQFF
D gene: TRBD2
clone size: .
J gene: TRBJ2-1
V gene: TRBV7-2

CDR3 DNA: TGCGCCACAGGGGTCACTGAAGCTTTCTTT
CDR3 protein: CATGVTEAFF
D gene: .
clone size: .
J gene: TRBJ1-1
V gene: TRBV23-1

CDR3 DNA: TGCGCCAGCAGCCAAGGGGGACAGGGTAGAGATGGCTACACCTTC
CDR3 protein: CASSQGGQGRDGYTF
D gene: TRBD1
clone size: .
J gene: TRBJ1-2
V gene: TRBV5-1

CDR3 DNA: TGTGCCACCCAGGGTCCGTCGAACACCGGGGAGCTGTTTTTT
CDR3 protein: CATQGPSNTGELFF
D gene: .
clone size: .
J gene: TRBJ2-2
V gene: TRBV27

CDR3 DNA: TGTGCCAGCAGCTTGGCCGGGAACTATGGCTACACCTTC
CDR3 protein: CASSLAGNYGYTF
D gene: .
clone size: few
J gene: TRBJ1-2
V gene: TRBV5-6

CDR3 DNA: TGTGCCAGCTCTGACAGCTTCTATGGCTACACCTTC
CDR3 protein: CASSDSFYGYTF
D gene: .
clone size: .
J gene: TRBJ1-2
V gene: TRBV19

CDR3 DNA: TGTGCCAGCCGCCAGGGGACTGGAAACACCATATATTTT
CDR3 protein: CASRQGTGNTIYF
D gene: .
clone size: .
J gene: TRBJ1-3
V gene: TRBV2

CDR3 DNA: TGTGCCAGCAGTTACCTAGCGGGGGGCACAGATACGCAGTATTTT
CDR3 protein: CASSYLAGGTDTQYF
D gene: TRBD2
clone size: .
J gene: TRBJ2-3
V gene: TRBV6-6

CDR3 DNA: TGTGCCAGCAGTTTAAGGACAGGCCTGGGGTCCCAGCATTTT
CDR3 protein: CASSLRTGLGSQHF
D gene: TRBD1
clone size: .
J gene: TRBJ1-5
V gene: TRBV27

CDR3 DNA: TGTGCCAGCAGCTTATACAGCCAAGAGACCCAGTACTTC
CDR3 protein: CASSLYSQETQYF
D gene: .
clone size: .
J gene: TRBJ2-5
V gene: TRBV11-1

CDR3 DNA: TGTGCCAGTAGTACAGGGGTGACTGAAGCTTTCTTT
CDR3 protein: CASSTGVTEAFF
D gene: .
clone size: .
J gene: TRBJ1-1
V gene: TRBV19

CDR3 DNA: TGCAGCGTCCCCCTAGCGGGGGTAAGAGATACGCAGTATTTT
CDR3 protein: CSVPLAGVRDTQYF
D gene: TRBD2
clone size: .
J gene: TRBJ2-3
V gene: TRBV29-1

CDR3 DNA: TGTGCCAGCAGTCCCAGGGGGCGCGGGGGCTACACCTTC
CDR3 protein: CASSPRGRGGYTF
D gene: TRBD1
clone size: .
J gene: TRBJ1-2
V gene: TRBV5-6

CDR3 DNA: TGCGCCAGCAGCACCGCGGGAGCAGGCGTTATCGAGACCCAGTACTTC
CDR3 protein: CASSTAGAGVIETQYF
D gene: TRBD2
clone size: .
J gene: TRBJ2-5
V gene: TRBV5-1

CDR3 DNA: TGTGCCAGCTCACCAACGGGTGGAACTACCTACGAGCAGTACTTC
CDR3 protein: CASSPTGGTTYEQYF
D gene: .
clone size: few
J gene: TRBJ2-7
V gene: TRBV18

CDR3 DNA: TGTGCCAGCACTCCATACGGGGGCTATAATTCACCCCTCCACTTT
CDR3 protein: CASTPYGGYNSPLHF
D gene: .
clone size: .
J gene: TRBJ1-6
V gene: TRBV6-6

CDR3 DNA: TGTGCCAGCAGCGAAGGCGGGGAGCGGTACTATGGCTACACCTTC
CDR3 protein: CASSEGGERYYGYTF
D gene: .
clone size: few
J gene: TRBJ1-2
V gene: TRBV28

CDR3 DNA: TGCGCCAGCAGCTTGGCCGGGGGGGGAGGGGGTGAGCAGTTCTTC
CDR3 protein: CASSLAGGGGGEQFF
D gene: TRBD2
clone size: .
J gene: TRBJ2-1
V gene: TRBV5-1

CDR3 DNA: TGTGCCAGTAGTATCCGGGGGATGAACACTGAAGCTTTCTTT
CDR3 protein: CASSIRGMNTEAFF
D gene: .
clone size: .
J gene: TRBJ1-1
V gene: TRBV19

CDR3 DNA: TGCAGCGTTGAAGAAGGGCAGGGGGTGTATGGCTACACCTTC
CDR3 protein: CSVEEGQGVYGYTF
D gene: TRBD1
clone size: .
J gene: TRBJ1-2
V gene: TRBV29-1

CDR3 DNA: TGTGCCAGCAGACCACAGGGGTGGGGCGGCACCGGGGAGCTGTTTTTT
CDR3 protein: CASRPQGWGGTGELFF
D gene: TRBD1
clone size: once
J gene: TRBJ2-2
V gene: TRBV7-6

CDR3 DNA: TGTGCCACCCGGGTGTCGTACAATGAGCAGTTCTTC
CDR3 protein: CATRVSYNEQFF
D gene: .
clone size: .
J gene: TRBJ2-1
V gene: TRBV15

CDR3 DNA: TGCGCCAGCAGCCGCAAACTAGCGGGGGGTGGCACAGATACGCAGTATTTT
CDR3 protein: CASSRKLAGGGTDTQYF
D gene: TRBD2
clone size: .
J gene: TRBJ2-3
V gene: TRBV4-1

CDR3 DNA: TGTGCCAGCAAACTCCTTCGGACTAGCGGGGGAGATACGCAGTATTTT
CDR3 protein: CASKLLRTSGGDTQYF
D gene: TRBD2
clone size: few
J gene: TRBJ2-3
V gene: TRBV27

CDR3 DNA: TGTGCCAGCAGCCCCTTAGCGGGGGGGAGTAACAATGAGCAGTTCTTC
CDR3 protein: CASSPLAGGSNNEQFF
D gene: TRBD2
clone size: .
J gene: TRBJ2-1
V gene: TRBV7-6

CDR3 DNA: TGTGCCAGCAGCAAAGTTGACAGTCATCAGCCCCAGCATTTT
CDR3 protein: CASSKVDSHQPQHF
D gene: .
clone size: .
J gene: TRBJ1-5
V gene: TRBV21-1

CDR3 DNA: TGTGCCAGCAGTGACAGAGGTACGCAGTATTTT
CDR3 protein: CASSDRGTQYF
D gene: .
clone size: .
J gene: TRBJ2-3
V gene: TRBV6-4

CDR3 DNA: TGTGCCAGCAGTGAAGTGCAGGGCGGGGAACAGCCCCAGCATTTT
CDR3 protein: CASSEVQGGEQPQHF
D gene: .
clone size: .
J gene: TRBJ1-5
V gene: TRBV6-1